The 17 T cell receptor beta chains given below trace back to one sample, sequenced in a study of cytomegalovirus exposure and HLA in healthy donors. The PCR made use of 60 Vbeta and 13 Jbeta primers. Profiled with immunoSEQ multiplex PCR; TCRdb holds only in-frame clones, not every one. The repertoire holds 160,000 or so clones, with about 80% as singletons. The sequenced material came from PBMCs. These receptors were obtained from a man in his thirties or forties in good health and CMV-seronegative.

This chain connects TRBV27 to TRBJ2-7; D is perhaps TRBD1 (7 bases). The CDR3 has 17 amino acids. Germline V gene data show CDR1 as MNHEY and CDR2 as SMNVEV (reference sequence). Trimming removed 2 bases at V and 2 bases at J, with 19 bases between. DNA of the CDR3: TGTGCCAGCAGTTTAGCAGGGGGGCGCGGGAACCCCTACGAGCAGTACTTC. It codes for CASSLAGGRGNPYEQYF.

The chain links TRBV7-2 to TRBJ2-7, with 8 bases identical to TRBD1. CDR1 SGHTA and CDR2 FQGNSA come from the germline V gene. Trimming cost V 5 bases and J 0 bases; bases outside gene matches: 6. This CDR3 comprises 15 residues. CDR3 nucleotide sequence: TGTGCCAGCAGCCAAACGGGACAGGACTCCTACGAGCAGTACTTC. It yields the protein CASSQTGQDSYEQYF.

The chain has TRBV12-1 and TRBJ2-1; the table's D call, TRBD2, was not checked against the DNA. TRBV12-1 corresponds to a pseudogene. The length of the CDR3 is 16 residues. The CDR3: CASSFASSGGRNEQFF. The CDR3 bases are TGTGCCAGCAGCTTTGCTTCTAGCGGGGGTAGGAATGAGCAGTTCTTC.

This sequence joins TRBV27 and TRBJ2-7; D is unclear. The CDR3 totals 13 residues. Per the germline V gene, CDR1 is MNHEY and CDR2 is SMNVEV (reference sequence). With 1 base removed from V and 4 bases from J, the gap between germline ends came to 8 bases. This CDR3 reads CASSLFQEYEQYF. CDR3 DNA sequence: TGTGCCAGCAGTTTATTCCAGGAATACGAGCAGTACTTC.

The V call is TRBV7-8, the J call TRBJ1-1, with a tentative D call TRBD1 (6 bases). Germline lookup yields CDR1 SGHVS and CDR2 FQNEAQ. This CDR3 has 13 amino acids. The ends were cut back, 8 bases at V and 6 bases at J, with 16 bases in the middle. CDR3 DNA sequence: TGTGCCAGCCATTGGGGGAGACAGGCTGAAGCTTTCTTT. It codes for CASHWGRQAEAFF.

The V gene is TRBV28, the J gene TRBJ2-4; 11 bases are a match to TRBD2. The CDR3 consists of 16 residues. The germline V gene has CDR1 MDHEN and CDR2 SYDVKM. V gave up 5 bases and J gave up 7 bases; unmatched junction bases: 10. The CDR3: CASSPGTSGPLNIQYF. The CDR3 DNA is TGTGCCAGCAGTCCTGGGACTAGCGGACCTCTGAACATTCAGTACTTC.

The gene calls are TRBV4-1 and TRBJ2-7; TRBD2 matches at 12 bases. The ends lost 2 bases at V and 3 bases at J; junction bases unmatched: 8. The V gene's germline CDR1 is MGHRA and CDR2 YSYEKL. This CDR3 spans 17 amino acids. The CDR3 region has the DNA TGCGCCAGCAGCCAACTTACTAGCGGGGGGCTGGTCTACGAGCAGTACTTC. As protein: CASSQLTSGGLVYEQYF.

The chain combines TRBV6-5 with TRBJ1-1; D is perhaps TRBD1 (5 bases). In germline, CDR1 is MNHEY, CDR2 SVGAGI. Between the trimmed V and J ends, which lost 0 bases and 1 base, there was a span of 9 bases. The CDR3 consists of 15 residues. CDR3 bases: TGTGCCAGCAGTTACTCGACAGTTCAGAACACTGAAGCTTTCTTT. Its protein product is CASSYSTVQNTEAFF.

The gene calls are TRBV11-2 and TRBJ1-2, with D unclear. V lost 4 bases and J 6 bases, leaving 12 bases between the germline ends. The CDR3 consists of 13 residues. Germline V lookup: CDR1 SGHAT, CDR2 FQNNGV. DNA of the CDR3: TGTGCCAGCAGCTCAATTGCGGAGAATGGCTACACCTTC. Its translation: CASSSIAENGYTF.

V usage is TRBV25-1 and J usage is TRBJ2-1, with 8 bases matching TRBD1. The germline V gene has CDR1 MGHDK and CDR2 SYGVNS. Germline trimming cut 3 bases from V and 4 bases from J; bases unmatched to any gene: 5. The CDR3 has 15 residues. Here the CDR3 reads CASSERTGSYNEQFF. The CDR3 DNA reads TGTGCCAGCAGTGAGAGGACAGGGTCTTACAATGAGCAGTTCTTC.

The V gene is TRBV4-2, the J gene TRBJ1-1; TRBD1 agrees at 7 bases. Germline CDR1 reads LGHNA; CDR2 reads YNFKEQ. The CDR3 sequence is 16 residues long. V dropped 2 bases and J dropped 1; count of bases not matched to a gene: 7. The CDR3 nucleotides read TGTGCCAGCAGCCAAATTGCGACAGGGAAGAACACTGAAGCTTTCTTT. Protein: CASSQIATGKNTEAFF.

Here the CDR3 DNA reads TGTGCCAGCAGCTTGGGGGAGGGGAAGGTCTACGAGCAGTACTTC. Protein sequence: CASSLGEGKVYEQYF. This chain uses TRBV5-4 with TRBJ2-7, with 7 positions matching TRBD2. J gave up 3 bases and V 0 bases, and 6 bases lay outside the gene matches. The germline V gene encodes CDR1 SGHNT and CDR2 YYREEE (reference sequence). The CDR3 contains 15 residues.

The chain employs TRBV7-3 and TRBJ1-1; the D is unclear. Trimming removed 3 bases at V and 3 bases at J, with 11 bases between. CDR1 is SGHTA, CDR2 FQGTGA, per germline. The CDR3 is 14 residues long. CDR3 DNA sequence: TGTGCCAGCAGCTTCCGAGGGCCGGACACTGAAGCTTTCTTT. Its protein product is CASSFRGPDTEAFF. The whole variable domain, remainder taken from reference TRBV7-3 and TRBJ1-1, is GAGVSQTPSNKVTEKGKYVELRCDPISGHTALYWYRQSLGQGPEFLIYFQGTGAADDSGLPNDRFFAVRPEGSVSTLKIQRTERGDSAVYLCASSFRGPDTEAFFGQGTRLTVV.

The gene calls are TRBV2 and TRBJ2-3; TRBD1 matches 7 bases. Trimming cost V 4 bases and J 1 base; bases outside gene matches: 5. Germline lookup yields CDR1 SNHLY and CDR2 FYNNEI. The CDR3 totals 15 residues. Written as DNA, the CDR3 is TGTGCCAGCAGTGCACAGGGGTTGGGCACAGATACGCAGTATTTT. Translating gives CASSAQGLGTDTQYF.

Comment on this clone: This sample also contains other DNA sequences that code for the same CDR3. The J gene is TRBJ2-7, the V gene TRBV19, with D possibly matching TRBD2 (5 bases). The V and J ends lost 0 bases and 0 bases respectively, with 6 bases between them. The CDR3 contains 14 residues. Per germline, CDR1 LNHDA and CDR2 SQIVND (reference sequence). This chain's CDR3 is CASSIDRGSYEQYF. As DNA, the CDR3 is TGTGCCAGTAGTATAGATCGGGGCTCCTACGAGCAGTACTTC.

This clone occurred a few times. The chain combines TRBV7-2 with TRBJ2-1; D not certain. This CDR3 is built from 13 residues. Trimming cost V 2 bases and J 7 bases, with 9 bases left between them. Germline V gives CDR1 SGHTA, CDR2 FQGNSA. The chain's CDR3 is CASSLSYANEQFF. The CDR3 region has the DNA TGTGCCAGCAGCTTATCTTATGCGAATGAGCAGTTCTTC.

The genes are TRBV4-3 and TRBJ1-2; 8 bases are a match to TRBD1. The CDR3 is made up of 16 amino acids. Germline values: CDR1 LGHNA, CDR2 YSLEER. V shed 3 bases and J 1 base; nucleotides not matched to a gene: 7. CDR3 in DNA: TGCGCCAGCAGCCACCGAGGACAGGGCATTAACTATGGCTACACCTTC. Its translation: CASSHRGQGINYGYTF.